This is a list of T cell receptor beta chains from one sample in a study of blood T cells in healthy people across ages. TCRdb fed the 5' RACE reads into MiXCR, producing one record per CDR3 protein. This table has over 750,000 distinct CDR3 sequences, just under 25% appearing once. This sample also belongs to another study, concerning T cells of mothers and their children.

Sequencing was done on a sample of blood. These TCRs come from a boy between 5 and 17 years old in good health. Each CDR3 is given with its conserved first and last residue. D genes are given only for firm matches. Size tells how often a clone was seen (once, few, many) or the class of an expanded clone, and some rows leave it out.

TRBV27	NA	TRBJ2-3	NA	CASSPVEGDPDTQYF	TGTGCCAGCAGTCCCGTAGAAGGAGACCCAGATACGCAGTATTTT
TRBV15	few	TRBJ1-1	NA	CATSRDLILQVTEAFF	TGTGCCACCAGCAGAGATCTAATATTACAGGTGACTGAAGCTTTCTTT
TRBV6-5	NA	TRBJ2-7	TRBD1	CASSYSGTGLNEQYF	TGTGCCAGCAGTTACAGTGGGACAGGGCTCAACGAGCAGTACTTC
TRBV11-1	NA	TRBJ2-3	NA	CASSSRDSPGDTQYF	TGTGCCAGCAGCTCCCGGGACTCGCCGGGGGATACGCAGTATTTT
TRBV20-1	NA	TRBJ2-7	TRBD2	CSAPASGSYEQYF	TGCAGTGCCCCGGCTAGCGGGAGTTACGAGCAGTACTTC
TRBV29-1	many	TRBJ2-5	NA	CSAGAKETQYF	TGCAGCGCAGGGGCAAAAGAGACCCAGTACTTC
TRBV7-9	NA	TRBJ2-5	TRBD1	CASSPNDRGRISGQYF	TGTGCCAGCAGCCCTAATGACAGGGGGCGAATATCAGGGCAGTACTTC
TRBV7-6	once	TRBJ2-6	NA	CASSLDGPAGGANVLTF	TGTGCCAGCAGCTTAGACGGCCCGGCAGGTGGGGCCAACGTCCTGACTTTC
TRBV7-9	NA	TRBJ2-1	TRBD2	CASSLLPSGRGNEQFF	TGTGCCAGCAGCTTACTTCCTAGCGGGAGGGGGAATGAGCAGTTCTTC
TRBV7-8	NA	TRBJ2-7	NA	CASSPRGTYEQYF	TGTGCCAGCAGCCCGCGGGGAACCTACGAGCAGTACTTC
TRBV5-5	many	TRBJ2-5	TRBD2	CASSELAGGETQYF	TGTGCCAGCAGCGAACTAGCGGGCGGAGAGACCCAGTACTTC
TRBV7-2	NA	TRBJ2-7	NA	CASSLQKGYEQYF	TGTGCCAGCAGCTTACAGAAGGGCTACGAGCAGTACTTC
TRBV5-1	few	TRBJ1-6	TRBD1	CASSGGQENSPLHF	TGCGCCAGCAGCGGAGGACAGGAGAATTCACCCCTCCACTTT
TRBV19	once	TRBJ2-5	NA	CASSIGGSQETQYF	TGTGCCAGTAGTATAGGTGGCAGCCAGGAGACCCAGTACTTC
TRBV29-1	few	TRBJ2-5	NA	CSVEEIAGETQYF	TGCAGCGTTGAAGAGATTGCCGGGGAGACCCAGTACTTC